The rows below give T cell receptor beta chains drawn from one sample of a study of shared clonotypes between healthy human individuals. Data came from immunoSEQ multiplex PCR; TCRdb stores just in-frame clones and leaves some out. The sample has about 2.1 million clones; around 93% are singletons. Sample: naive CD8+ T cells from PBMCs. These receptors all stem from a man in his late teens or twenties in good health. Some clones in this sample may be carry-over from other donors' samples. Each CDR3 is given with its conserved first and last residue. A D gene is named only where the DNA matches it firmly. The size entry is marked missing in some rows and otherwise reads once, few, many or a size class.

clone_size: few; v_call: TRBV12-5; d_call: .; j_call: TRBJ1-5; cdr3_aa: CASGSGDDDQPQHF; cdr3_nt: TGTGCTAGTGGTTCGGGGGATGACGACCAGCCCCAGCATTTT
clone_size: .; v_call: TRBV6-1; d_call: TRBD2; j_call: TRBJ2-1; cdr3_aa: CASKGLAGVNEQFF; cdr3_nt: TGTGCCAGCAAGGGACTAGCGGGAGTCAATGAGCAGTTCTTC
clone_size: .; v_call: TRBV27; d_call: .; j_call: TRBJ1-5; cdr3_aa: CASSPAPFSQPQHF; cdr3_nt: TGTGCCAGCAGTCCTGCCCCATTCTCCCAGCCCCAGCATTTT
clone_size: .; v_call: TRBV4-1; d_call: .; j_call: TRBJ1-1; cdr3_aa: CASAPVWGNTEAFF; cdr3_nt: TGCGCCAGCGCGCCGGTTTGGGGGAACACTGAAGCTTTCTTT
clone_size: few; v_call: TRBV7-9; d_call: .; j_call: TRBJ1-1; cdr3_aa: CASSHRDLEAFF; cdr3_nt: TGTGCCAGCAGCCACCGGGACCTTGAAGCTTTCTTT
clone_size: .; v_call: TRBV9; d_call: TRBD1; j_call: TRBJ1-3; cdr3_aa: CASSPTGQPHTIYF; cdr3_nt: TGTGCCAGCAGCCCCACGGGACAGCCACACACCATATATTTT
clone_size: .; v_call: TRBV7-6; d_call: TRBD1; j_call: TRBJ2-7; cdr3_aa: CASSLARGTGSSYEQYF; cdr3_nt: TGTGCCAGCAGCTTAGCGCGGGGGACAGGGAGCTCCTACGAGCAGTACTTC
clone_size: .; v_call: TRBV10-3; d_call: .; j_call: TRBJ1-2; cdr3_aa: CAISETAGQYGYTF; cdr3_nt: TGTGCCATCAGTGAGACCGCCGGACAGTATGGCTACACCTTC
clone_size: .; v_call: TRBV6-5; d_call: .; j_call: TRBJ1-5; cdr3_aa: CASRLAGESNQPQHF; cdr3_nt: TGTGCCAGCAGGCTAGCAGGGGAAAGCAATCAGCCCCAGCATTTT
clone_size: .; v_call: TRBV4-1; d_call: TRBD2; j_call: TRBJ2-2; cdr3_aa: CASSQDWRGAGVVGELFF; cdr3_nt: TGCGCCAGCAGCCAAGATTGGCGAGGAGCGGGAGTTGTCGGGGAGCTGTTTTTT
clone_size: .; v_call: TRBV27; d_call: .; j_call: TRBJ2-7; cdr3_aa: CASTPSRGQRNYEQYF; cdr3_nt: TGTGCCAGCACCCCCTCTCGCGGACAGAGAAACTACGAGCAGTACTTC
clone_size: .; v_call: TRBV9; d_call: .; j_call: TRBJ2-1; cdr3_aa: CASSVEHNEQFF; cdr3_nt: TGTGCCAGCAGCGTAGAGCACAATGAGCAGTTCTTC
clone_size: .; v_call: TRBV27; d_call: .; j_call: TRBJ2-7; cdr3_aa: CASSLNVPHPGNEQYF; cdr3_nt: TGTGCCAGCAGTTTAAATGTGCCCCACCCCGGGAACGAGCAGTACTTC
clone_size: .; v_call: TRBV7-9; d_call: .; j_call: TRBJ2-7; cdr3_aa: CASSARLSYEQYF; cdr3_nt: TGTGCCAGCAGCGCACGACTTTCGTACGAGCAGTACTTC
clone_size: once; v_call: TRBV6-6; d_call: TRBD1; j_call: TRBJ2-2; cdr3_aa: CASSSQDRGWTGELFF; cdr3_nt: TGTGCCAGCAGTTCCCAGGACAGGGGATGGACCGGGGAGCTGTTTTTT
clone_size: .; v_call: TRBV27; d_call: TRBD1; j_call: TRBJ1-5; cdr3_aa: CASSLDRVQPQHF; cdr3_nt: TGTGCCAGCAGCTTAGACAGGGTGCAGCCCCAGCATTTT
clone_size: .; v_call: TRBV4-1; d_call: .; j_call: TRBJ2-1; cdr3_aa: CASSQGGTNDEQFF; cdr3_nt: TGCGCCAGCAGCCAAGGGGGGACAAACGATGAGCAGTTCTTC
clone_size: .; v_call: TRBV7-9; d_call: .; j_call: TRBJ2-2; cdr3_aa: CASSFGTGELFF; cdr3_nt: TGTGCCAGCAGCTTTGGAACCGGGGAGCTGTTTTTT
clone_size: .; v_call: TRBV4-1; d_call: .; j_call: TRBJ1-6; cdr3_aa: CASSPPRRAETHNSPLHF; cdr3_nt: TGCGCCAGCAGCCCTCCCAGGAGGGCGGAGACGCATAATTCACCCCTCCACTTT
clone_size: .; v_call: TRBV7-9; d_call: .; j_call: TRBJ2-2; cdr3_aa: CASSLSVTGELFF; cdr3_nt: TGTGCCAGCAGCTTATCCGTTACCGGGGAGCTGTTTTTT
clone_size: .; v_call: TRBV9; d_call: TRBD2; j_call: TRBJ2-1; cdr3_aa: CASSVASSGTSYNEQFF; cdr3_nt: TGTGCCAGCAGCGTAGCCTCTAGCGGGACGTCCTACAATGAGCAGTTCTTC
clone_size: .; v_call: TRBV10-3; d_call: .; j_call: TRBJ2-1; cdr3_aa: CAISESTGTSYNEQFF; cdr3_nt: TGTGCCATCAGTGAGTCAACAGGTACCTCCTACAATGAGCAGTTCTTC
clone_size: .; v_call: TRBV6-6; d_call: TRBD2; j_call: TRBJ2-1; cdr3_aa: CASSRRGGDNEQFF; cdr3_nt: TGTGCCAGCAGTCGCCGCGGGGGGGATAATGAGCAGTTCTTC
clone_size: .; v_call: TRBV29-1; d_call: .; j_call: TRBJ2-2; cdr3_aa: CSAVLNRPNTGELFF; cdr3_nt: TGCAGCGCCGTTCTAAATCGACCTAACACCGGGGAGCTGTTTTTT
clone_size: .; v_call: TRBV7-9; d_call: TRBD2; j_call: TRBJ2-7; cdr3_aa: CASSLGGNYEQYF; cdr3_nt: TGTGCCAGCAGCTTGGGGGGGAACTACGAGCAGTACTTC
clone_size: .; v_call: TRBV27; d_call: .; j_call: TRBJ2-1; cdr3_aa: CASSLSRGGSYNEQFF; cdr3_nt: TGTGCCAGCAGTTTATCCAGAGGGGGGTCCTACAATGAGCAGTTCTTC
clone_size: .; v_call: TRBV5-8; d_call: .; j_call: TRBJ1-3; cdr3_aa: CASSLVAGNTIYF; cdr3_nt: TGTGCCAGCAGCTTGGTTGCTGGAAACACCATATATTTT
clone_size: few; v_call: TRBV29-1; d_call: .; j_call: TRBJ2-3; cdr3_aa: CSVGGGFSTDTQYF; cdr3_nt: TGCAGCGTCGGAGGGGGGTTTAGCACAGATACGCAGTATTTT
clone_size: .; v_call: TRBV5-1; d_call: TRBD2; j_call: TRBJ2-7; cdr3_aa: CASSLFTSGYEQYF; cdr3_nt: TGCGCCAGCAGCTTGTTTACTAGCGGGTACGAGCAGTACTTC
clone_size: .; v_call: TRBV30; d_call: .; j_call: TRBJ2-2; cdr3_aa: CAWSVLGSTGELFF; cdr3_nt: TGTGCCTGGAGTGTACTGGGTAGCACCGGGGAGCTGTTTTTT
clone_size: .; v_call: TRBV18; d_call: .; j_call: TRBJ1-3; cdr3_aa: CASSATELSGNTIYF; cdr3_nt: TGTGCCAGCTCAGCGACGGAACTCTCTGGAAACACCATATATTTT
clone_size: .; v_call: TRBV5-1; d_call: .; j_call: TRBJ1-2; cdr3_aa: CASSLLGVGALEGYTF; cdr3_nt: TGCGCCAGCAGCTTATTAGGCGTCGGCGCCTTGGAGGGCTACACCTTC
clone_size: .; v_call: TRBV25-1; d_call: .; j_call: TRBJ2-5; cdr3_aa: CASSELGQRETQYF; cdr3_nt: TGTGCCAGCAGTGAATTGGGGCAGCGGGAGACCCAGTACTTC
clone_size: few; v_call: TRBV16; d_call: .; j_call: TRBJ1-2; cdr3_aa: CASSQKNSYGYTF; cdr3_nt: TGTGCCAGCAGCCAAAAAAACAGCTATGGCTACACCTTC
clone_size: .; v_call: TRBV6-5; d_call: .; j_call: TRBJ2-5; cdr3_aa: CASSRLDSETQYF; cdr3_nt: TGTGCCAGCAGTCGACTAGACTCAGAGACCCAGTACTTC
clone_size: .; v_call: TRBV27; d_call: TRBD2; j_call: TRBJ2-5; cdr3_aa: CASSSLTSVNGQETQYF; cdr3_nt: TGTGCCAGCAGTTCCCTAACTAGCGTCAATGGCCAAGAGACCCAGTACTTC
clone_size: few; v_call: TRBV15; d_call: TRBD1; j_call: TRBJ1-1; cdr3_aa: CATSVQGAEENTEAFF; cdr3_nt: TGTGCCACCAGCGTACAGGGGGCCGAGGAGAACACTGAAGCTTTCTTT